This T cell receptor beta chain was captured by sequencing in a study of T cells in Graves' hyperthyroidism and ophthalmopathy. Each ophthalmopathy patient scored at least 3 on the Clinical Activity Score and at least 4 on NOSPECS grade, with duration under 3 months. The authors took PBMCs from 10 ml fresh peripheral blood. This clonotype showed up many times. RNA transcripts served as the template for amplifying TCR beta CDR3 regions. The study used the HTBI primer set for a first-round RT-PCR of the TCR CDR3. TCRdb reprocessed the multiplex PCR reads via MiXCR and lists one record per CDR3 protein. The sample yields roughly 350,000 distinct CDR3 sequences, around 15% seen once. Germline V lookup: CDR1 MNHEY, CDR2 SMNVEV (reference sequence). CDR3 length: 14 amino acids. V lost 8 bases and J lost 9; bases outside the gene matches: 10.

The TCR comes from a woman aged 25 to 39 with Graves' ophthalmopathy. The genes are TRBV27 and TRBJ1-6; 7 bases line up with TRBD1. The sequenced sample was blood. The CDR3 region is CASGGQVHTSPLHF. The CDR3 DNA is TGTGCCAGCGGTGGACAGGTCCATACTTCACCCCTCCACTTT.